A single sample is the source of the 20 T cell receptor beta chains below, sequenced in a study of molecular identifiers for immune sequencing clone quantification. Each CDR3 protein is one row after TCRdb ran MiXCR on the PCR reads. This sample has about half a million distinct CDR3 sequences, with over 20% found just once. Sequenced input: naive CD8+ T cells from blood, with Jurkat cell RNA spiked in. Subset meaning: FACS-sorted CD8+CD4-CCR7+CD45RA+ naive T cells. The source is a human donor in good health. Some libraries in this study had Jurkat cell RNA spiked in.

On this clonotype: Mismatch with germline at one junction end may stem from a read error. The rearrangement links TRBV10-3 to TRBJ2-7; D is unclear. From germline, CDR1 is ENHRY and CDR2 SYGVKD. The CDR3 spans 14 residues. The CDR3 nucleotides read TGTGCCACCAGTGAGTCCCTTGGGCAGAACGAGCAGTACTTC. It translates to CATSESLGQNEQYF.

This clonotype was picked up many times. This chain links TRBV7-2 with TRBJ2-7, with D possibly being TRBD1 or TRBD2 (5 bases each). V shed 3 bases and J shed 1 base, with 10 bases lying between them. Germline V CDR1 and CDR2: SGHTA, FQGNSA. The CDR3 loop spans 14 amino acids. The CDR3 loop reads CASSFGWGSYEQYF. CDR3 DNA: TGTGCCAGCAGCTTCGGTTGGGGGTCCTACGAGCAGTACTTC.

This clonotype was seen repeatedly, ten times or more. The chain links TRBV7-2 to TRBJ2-7; D uncertain. The germline V gene has CDR1 SGHTA and CDR2 FQGNSA. V lost 4 bases and J 6 bases, leaving 10 bases between the germline ends. The CDR3 spans 12 residues. The CDR3 region has the DNA TGTGCCAGCAGCTCCCTCGGGTCCGAGCAGTACTTC. Its protein is CASSSLGSEQYF.

This clonotype turned up a few times. The chain is built from TRBV3-1 and TRBJ2-7; no clear D gene. Germline V gives CDR1 LGHDT, CDR2 YNNKEL (reference sequence). This CDR3 is 13 amino acids long. Deletions cut 0 bases from V and 2 bases from J, with 5 bases between. CDR3 sequence: CASSQEWPYEQYF. CDR3 nucleotide sequence: TGTGCCAGCAGCCAAGAGTGGCCCTACGAGCAGTACTTC.

This clonotype was detected ten times or more. The chain carries TRBV5-4 and TRBJ2-5; D gene ambiguous. The CDR3 contains 14 residues. Germline values: CDR1 SGHNT, CDR2 YYREEE (reference sequence). Trimming removed 1 base at V and 3 bases at J, with 10 bases between. The CDR3 spells CASSLSLSKETQYF. The CDR3 DNA reads as TGTGCCAGCAGCTTGTCTCTCAGTAAAGAGACCCAGTACTTC.

The chain links TRBV3-2 to TRBJ1-2; the table's D call of TRBD1 was not tested on the DNA. TRBV3-2 is noted as a pseudogene. The CDR3 has 16 amino acids. In nucleotides, the CDR3 is TGTGCCAGCAGCCAAGATAGTATAGCAGGGTACTATGGCTACACCTTC. This gives the protein CASSQDSIAGYYGYTF.

V is TRBV19 and J is TRBJ2-7; 9 bases are shared with TRBD2. The germline V gene encodes CDR1 LNHDA and CDR2 SQIVND (reference sequence). With 1 base clipped from V and 7 bases from J, the junction kept 8 bases outside the gene matches. This CDR3 is built from 15 residues. The CDR3 nucleotides are TGTGCCAGTAGTATAGCGGCGGGAGGGCCTCGGGAGCAGTACTTC. This gives the protein CASSIAAGGPREQYF.

J is TRBJ2-4 and V is TRBV11-2; 8 positions agree with TRBD1. Losses at the gene ends were 6 bases for V and 2 bases for J; bases not matched to a gene: 9. CDR1 SGHAT and CDR2 FQNNGV come from the germline V gene. The CDR3 length is 16 residues. CDR3: CASRTTGESTKNIQYF. The CDR3 DNA reads as TGTGCCAGCAGGACGACAGGGGAATCAACCAAAAACATTCAGTACTTC.

This chain links TRBV19 with TRBJ2-5, with TRBD2 as a possible D gene (6 bases). CDR1 and CDR2 (germline): LNHDA, SQIVND (reference sequence). Between the trimmed V and J ends, which lost 7 bases and 5 bases, there was a span of 17 bases. This CDR3 spans 14 amino acids. The CDR3: CASTVRYGSETQYF. In DNA form, the CDR3 reads TGTGCCAGTACGGTACGCTACGGGAGTGAGACCCAGTACTTC. The full variable domain, completed using reference TRBV19 and TRBJ2-5, is DGGITQSPKYLFRKEGQNVTLSCEQNLNHDAMYWYRQDPGQGLRLIYYSQIVNDFQKGDIAEGYSVSREKKESFPLTVTSAQKNPTAFYLCASTVRYGSETQYFGPGTRLLVL.

Many counts were recorded for this clonotype. The genes are TRBV5-5 and TRBJ2-3; 8 bases match TRBD2. Trimming at V came to 3 bases and at J to 2 bases, leaving 5 bases not matched to a gene. Germline values: CDR1 SGHKS, CDR2 YYEKEE (reference sequence). The CDR3 covers 15 residues. Here the CDR3 reads CASSWSGGATDTQYF. The CDR3 DNA reads as TGTGCCAGCAGCTGGAGCGGGGGAGCCACAGATACGCAGTATTTT.

The genes are TRBV4-3 and TRBJ2-1; no clear D. The germline gives CDR1 LGHNA, CDR2 YSLEER. The CDR3 is 13 residues long. V was shortened by 3 bases and J by 4 bases, with 7 bases between the two germline ends. CDR3 amino acids: CASSHTLYNEQFF. The DNA of the CDR3 is TGCGCCAGCAGCCACACCCTTTACAATGAGCAGTTCTTC.

The J gene is TRBJ1-3, the V gene TRBV7-9; D unresolved. The CDR3 contains 13 residues. Trimming stripped 8 bases from V and 0 bases from J, with 8 bases between. Per germline, CDR1 SEHNR and CDR2 FQNEAQ (reference sequence). The CDR3: CASGAGSGNTIYF. CDR3 nucleotides: TGTGCCAGCGGTGCAGGCTCTGGAAACACCATATATTTT.

This clonotype was detected only once. Possible read error: a much larger clone is one base away. This chain connects TRBV7-2 to TRBJ2-1; 7 bases agree with TRBD1. The junction had 4 bases not matched to a gene; V was cut back by 1 base and J by 7 bases. Germline V lookup: CDR1 SGHTA, CDR2 FQGNSA. CDR3 size: 14 residues. DNA of the CDR3: TGTGCCAGCAGCTTAGAGGGGGCCGGGAATGAGCAGTTCTTC. It encodes CASSLEGAGNEQFF. Full variable domain (remainder filled in from reference TRBV7-2 and TRBJ2-1): GAGVSQSPSNKVTEKGKDVELRCDPISGHTALYWYRQSLGQGLEFLIYFQGNSAPDKSGLPSDRFSAERTGGSVSTLTIQRTQQEDSAVYLCASSLEGAGNEQFFGPGTRLTVL.

The J gene is TRBJ1-5, the V gene TRBV6-5; maybe TRBD1 (5 bases). From germline, CDR1 is MNHEY and CDR2 SVGAGI. CDR3 size: 17 residues. Trimming removed 0 bases from V and 2 bases from J, with 14 bases in between. Here the CDR3 reads CASSYSGGALGNQPQHF. The DNA for the CDR3 is TGTGCCAGCAGTTACTCAGGCGGGGCCTTGGGCAATCAGCCCCAGCATTTT.

This clonotype was counted a few times. The chain uses TRBV27 and TRBJ1-5, with 8 bases that match TRBD1. Germline V lookup: CDR1 MNHEY, CDR2 SMNVEV (reference sequence). V lost 6 bases, J lost 6 bases, and 7 bases stayed unmatched. This CDR3 has 14 residues. CDR3 in amino acids: CASRQGQGIQPQHF. CDR3 in DNA: TGTGCCAGCAGACAAGGACAGGGCATTCAGCCCCAGCATTTT.

This clonotype was seen ten or more times. V and J are TRBV6-2 or TRBV6-3 and TRBJ2-3, with D maybe TRBD1 (5 bases). Germline-derived CDR1 and CDR2 are MNHEY and SVGEGT. V was shortened by 2 bases and J by 0 bases, with 12 bases between the two germline ends. The CDR3 covers 16 residues. CDR3 sequence reads: CASSYRGFESTDTQYF. The DNA for the CDR3 is TGTGCCAGCAGTTACAGGGGTTTCGAGAGCACAGATACGCAGTATTTT.

In this sample, this clonotype turned up many times. The rearrangement joins TRBV7-9 to TRBJ2-3; TRBD1 or TRBD2 may be the D gene (5 bases each). Germline V lookup: CDR1 SEHNR, CDR2 FQNEAQ (reference sequence). With 5 bases removed from V and 7 bases from J, the gap between germline ends came to 16 bases. This CDR3 has 14 residues. The CDR3 nucleotides read TGTGCCAGCAGCCGAGAGGGGATTTCAAATACGCAGTATTTT. The encoded protein is CASSREGISNTQYF.

This clonotype was observed at least ten times. This chain joins TRBV5-1 and TRBJ2-3, with 7 bases lining up with TRBD1. CDR3 length: 15 residues. The germline V gene encodes CDR1 SGHRS and CDR2 YFSETQ. V lost 7 bases and J lost 0; bases outside the gene matches: 8. This CDR3 reads CASGPGQVSTDTQYF. As DNA, the CDR3 is TGCGCCAGCGGGCCCGGACAGGTTAGCACAGATACGCAGTATTTT.

There are many counts of this clonotype. This chain joins TRBV29-1 and TRBJ2-7, with D perhaps being TRBD1 or TRBD2 (7 bases each). The ends were cut back, 3 bases at V and 2 bases at J, with 14 bases in the middle. Germline V lookup: CDR1 SQVTM, CDR2 ANQGSEA. CDR3 length equals 14 residues. In nucleotides, the CDR3 is TGCAGCGTTGAGGGGAGGGGGCGTACCTACGAGCAGTACTTC. This gives the protein CSVEGRGRTYEQYF.

As to this clonotype: This may be a read error: a much more frequent sequence differs by one nucleotide. The chain uses TRBV27 and TRBJ2-7; 7 bases agree with TRBD1. Per the germline V gene, CDR1 is MNHEY and CDR2 is SMNVEV (reference sequence). The CDR3 extends over 13 amino acids. Trimming cost V 6 bases and J 6 bases; bases outside gene matches: 8. CDR3 sequence reads: CASSPTGTTEQYF. In DNA, the CDR3 is TGTGCCAGCAGCCCGACAGGGACGACCGAGCAGTACTTC.